This entry lists 22 T cell receptor beta chains sequenced from one sample in a study of T cell responses to AZD1222 COVID-19 vaccine. Profiling relied on immunoSEQ multiplex PCR, and the TCRdb table lists in-frame clones only, not all of them. This table holds 120,000 or so clones, 65% to 90% found once. Material: peripheral blood, obtained 28 days after the second AZD1222 dose. The receptors were gathered from an adult who received the AZD1222 COVID-19 vaccine.

This chain links TRBV29-1 with TRBJ1-2, with D perhaps matching TRBD1 (5 bases). The CDR3 extends over 14 amino acids. V shed 3 bases and J shed 4 bases, with 15 bases lying between them. Per germline, CDR1 SQVTM and CDR2 ANQGSEA. The CDR3 coding sequence is TGCAGCGTTGAGGCCCAGTTGAGGGGCTATGGCTACACCTTC. Protein product: CSVEAQLRGYGYTF. Combining the CDR3 with reference TRBV29-1 and TRBJ1-2 gives the whole variable domain SAVISQKPSRDICQRGTSLTIQCQVDSQVTMMFWYRQQPGQSLTLIATANQGSEATYESGFVIDKFPISRPNLTFSTLTVSNMSPEDSSIYLCSVEAQLRGYGYTFGSGTRLTVV.

The chain recombines TRBV7-9 with TRBJ2-1; D gene ambiguous. The CDR3 has 16 residues. From germline, CDR1 is SEHNR and CDR2 FQNEAQ (reference sequence). V was trimmed by 1 base and J by 3 bases, leaving 13 bases between them. In nucleotides, the CDR3 is TGTGCCAGCAGCTTAGGGGTAGGGCGGAGCTACAATGAGCAGTTCTTC. Encoded protein: CASSLGVGRSYNEQFF.

This rearrangement joins TRBV10-3 to TRBJ2-2; 9 bases line up with TRBD2. J gave up 6 bases and V 4 bases, and 3 bases lay outside the gene matches. The CDR3 contains 14 residues. Germline V lookup: CDR1 ENHRY, CDR2 SYGVKD. CDR3 sequence: CAISATSGAGELFF. CDR3 nucleotide sequence: TGTGCCATCAGTGCGACTAGCGGAGCCGGGGAGCTGTTTTTT.

CDR3 coding DNA: TGTGCCAGCAGTGTTCTACACCTTATCGAGCAGTACTTC. It encodes CASSVLHLIEQYF. V and J are TRBV2 and TRBJ2-7; no firm D call. V was clipped by 4 bases and J by 6 bases, with 13 bases between them. From germline, CDR1 is SNHLY and CDR2 FYNNEI. This CDR3 has 13 residues.

The chain employs TRBV6-2 or TRBV6-3 and TRBJ1-5; the D gene is possibly TRBD1 (6 bases). V lost 3 bases, J lost 4 bases, and 16 bases lay in between. Germline-derived CDR1 and CDR2 are MNHEY and SVGEGT. There are 16 residues in the CDR3. CDR3 DNA sequence: TGTGCCAGCAGTTATGTCCCGGGGGGCCCTAATCAGCCCCAGCATTTT. Translated: CASSYVPGGPNQPQHF.

The chain is built from TRBV19 and TRBJ1-2; D remains unclear. V lost 5 bases to trimming and J lost 0 bases, with 10 bases between them. CDR3 length: 14 residues. The germline gives CDR1 LNHDA, CDR2 SQIVND (reference sequence). DNA for the CDR3: TGTGCCAGTAGTCCCCGTGGGTCTAACTATGGCTACACCTTC. It is translated as CASSPRGSNYGYTF.

In its sample, this clone was seen once. The chain recombines TRBV15 with TRBJ1-2; D may be TRBD1 (6 bases). The germline V gene encodes CDR1 LNHNV and CDR2 YYDKDF (reference sequence). Trimming stripped 3 bases from V and 8 bases from J, with 22 bases between. This CDR3 comprises 16 residues. The CDR3 DNA reads as TGTGCCACCAGCAGCGGACCACGGGGGCTGAGTGGGGGCTACACCTTC. This gives the protein CATSSGPRGLSGGYTF.

The chain couples TRBV25-1 to TRBJ2-5, with 7 bases that match TRBD2. V was pared by 7 bases and J by 2 bases, with 1 base of the junction left unmatched. The CDR3 sequence is 12 residues long. CDR1 and CDR2 (germline): MGHDK, SYGVNS. The CDR3 region has the DNA TGTGCCAGCACGCGGGGGCAAGAGACCCAGTACTTC. This translates into CASTRGQETQYF.

The chain recombines TRBV12-3 or TRBV12-4 with TRBJ1-2, with TRBD1 matching 7 bases. CDR3 length equals 13 residues. The V gene end was trimmed by 6 bases and the J gene end by 0 bases; junction bases not matched to a gene: 1. The CDR3 bases are TGTGCCAGCAGGACAGGGACTAACTATGGCTACACCTTC. Translating it yields CASRTGTNYGYTF.

For this clone: Sequence at one end of the junction differs from germline and may be a read error. The chain couples TRBV28 to TRBJ1-2; 9 bases line up with TRBD1. Per germline, CDR1 MDHEN and CDR2 SYDVKM. This CDR3 region has 12 residues. CDR3 in DNA: TGTGCCAGCAGTTTACCTGGACAGGGGAACGCCTTC. This translates into CASSLPGQGNAF.

The chain uses TRBV6-5 and TRBJ2-5, with D possibly being TRBD1 (5 bases). Germline CDR1 reads MNHEY; CDR2 reads SVGAGI. This CDR3 has 14 residues. V was cut by 0 bases and J by 4 bases, with 9 bases left in between. The CDR3 DNA reads as TGTGCCAGCAGTTACTCGTATAGGGGAGAGACCCAGTACTTC. This encodes CASSYSYRGETQYF.

The rearrangement uses TRBV9 and TRBJ2-1; TRBD2 matches at 8 bases. Germline V gene lookup returns CDR1 SGDLS and CDR2 YYNGEE. CDR3 length: 15 residues. V dropped 6 bases and J dropped 0; count of bases not matched to a gene: 5. CDR3 loop: CASTGGASSYNEQFF. Written as DNA, the CDR3 is TGTGCCAGCACCGGGGGGGCCTCCTCCTACAATGAGCAGTTCTTC.

This clone was found once. V usage is TRBV7-2 and J usage is TRBJ2-2; 10 bases fit TRBD2. Germline assignment: CDR1 SGHTA and CDR2 FQGNSA. The ends lost 2 bases at V and 6 bases at J; junction bases unmatched: 6. This CDR3 contains 16 residues. DNA for the CDR3: TGTGCCAGCAGCTTAAGTGCTAGCGGGGGACCCGGGGAGCTGTTTTTT. Translating gives CASSLSASGGPGELFF. The entire variable domain, with the rest obtained from reference TRBV7-2 and TRBJ2-2, is as follows: GAGVSQSPSNKVTEKGKDVELRCDPISGHTALYWYRQSLGQGLEFLIYFQGNSAPDKSGLPSDRFSAERTGGSVSTLTIQRTQQEDSAVYLCASSLSASGGPGELFFGEGSRLTVL.

The chain couples TRBV7-2 to TRBJ2-3; TRBD2 matches at 9 bases. From germline, CDR1 is SGHTA and CDR2 FQGNSA. With 3 bases clipped from V and 4 bases from J, the junction kept 14 bases outside the gene matches. The CDR3 spans 18 residues. The DNA of the CDR3 is TGTGCCAGCAGCTTGCTCGTGACTAGCGGAACCACCCCAGATACGCAGTATTTT. It is translated as CASSLLVTSGTTPDTQYF.

V usage is TRBV6-6 and J usage is TRBJ1-6; D ambiguous. CDR3 length: 15 residues. Germline lookup yields CDR1 MNHNY and CDR2 SVGAGI (reference sequence). Trimming removed 5 bases from V and 5 bases from J, with 13 bases in between. For the CDR3, the DNA is TGTGCCAGCAGTCCCCCGGCGGGTAATAATTCACCCCTCCACTTT. Translated, it gives CASSPPAGNNSPLHF.

The chain carries TRBV19 and TRBJ1-6; 9 nucleotides align to TRBD1. The V and J ends lost 11 bases and 9 bases, in that order; junction bases with no gene match: 5. CDR3 length: 12 amino acids. The germline V gene encodes CDR1 LNHDA and CDR2 SQIVND (reference sequence). The CDR3 nucleotides read TGTGCCGGGGGACAGGGAGGTTCACCCCTCCACTTT. As protein: CAGGQGGSPLHF. The entire variable domain, with the rest obtained from reference TRBV19 and TRBJ1-6, is as follows: DGGITQSPKYLFRKEGQNVTLSCEQNLNHDAMYWYRQDPGQGLRLIYYSQIVNDFQKGDIAEGYSVSREKKESFPLTVTSAQKNPTAFYLCAGGQGGSPLHFGNGTRLTVT.

Only a few counts were recorded for this clone. The chain employs TRBV13 and TRBJ2-7; 8 positions agree with TRBD1. From germline, CDR1 is PRHDT and CDR2 FYEKMQ (reference sequence). J gave up 4 bases and V 0 bases, and 2 bases lay outside the gene matches. The CDR3 covers 14 residues. CDR3 loop: CASSLGDRVYEQYF. The CDR3 DNA sequence: TGTGCCAGCAGCTTAGGGGACAGGGTGTACGAGCAGTACTTC.

V is TRBV6-2 or TRBV6-3 and J is TRBJ1-1, with D tentatively TRBD1 (5 bases). V dropped 4 bases and J dropped 4 bases, with 13 bases sitting between them. CDR3 length: 14 residues. Germline assignment: CDR1 MNHEY and CDR2 SVGEGT. The CDR3 spells CASSSAGWGTEAFF. CDR3 sequence (DNA): TGTGCCAGCAGTTCGGCAGGGTGGGGCACTGAAGCTTTCTTT.

CDR3: CASSEPSGGATDTQYF. The CDR3 nucleotides read TGCGCCAGCAGCGAGCCTAGCGGGGGGGCCACAGATACGCAGTATTTT. The rearrangement uses TRBV5-1 and TRBJ2-3; 12 bases map to TRBD2. The CDR3 has 16 residues. Germline-derived CDR1 and CDR2 are SGHRS and YFSETQ. The J segment lost 2 bases and the V segment lost 4 bases, leaving 5 bases of the junction unmatched.

Only one count was recorded for this clone. The chain carries TRBV27 and TRBJ1-4, with D perhaps TRBD1 (5 bases). Per germline, CDR1 MNHEY and CDR2 SMNVEV (reference sequence). The CDR3 runs 15 residues. The germline V and J ends were trimmed by 1 base and 3 bases, with 9 bases remaining between them. Here the CDR3 reads CASSLLGGANEKLFF. The CDR3 DNA sequence: TGTGCCAGCAGTTTATTGGGGGGGGCTAATGAAAAACTGTTTTTT.

The rearrangement joins TRBV4-3 to TRBJ2-5, with 8 bases that match TRBD2. The CDR3 consists of 17 residues. The V and J ends lost 0 bases and 2 bases, in that order; junction bases with no gene match: 8. Germline V CDR1 and CDR2: LGHNA, YSLEER. The CDR3 protein is CASSQDLPGGGQETQYF. The CDR3 bases are TGCGCCAGCAGCCAAGATCTTCCCGGGGGGGGGCAAGAGACCCAGTACTTC.

This chain uses TRBV19 with TRBJ1-2; D is unclear. Looked up from germline, CDR1 is LNHDA and CDR2 is SQIVND (reference sequence). Trimming cost V 7 bases and J 8 bases, with 17 bases left between them. CDR3 length equals 13 residues. The DNA of the CDR3 is TGTGCCAGTATAGCCGGTTGGGAGAACGGCTACACCTTC. Its protein product is CASIAGWENGYTF.